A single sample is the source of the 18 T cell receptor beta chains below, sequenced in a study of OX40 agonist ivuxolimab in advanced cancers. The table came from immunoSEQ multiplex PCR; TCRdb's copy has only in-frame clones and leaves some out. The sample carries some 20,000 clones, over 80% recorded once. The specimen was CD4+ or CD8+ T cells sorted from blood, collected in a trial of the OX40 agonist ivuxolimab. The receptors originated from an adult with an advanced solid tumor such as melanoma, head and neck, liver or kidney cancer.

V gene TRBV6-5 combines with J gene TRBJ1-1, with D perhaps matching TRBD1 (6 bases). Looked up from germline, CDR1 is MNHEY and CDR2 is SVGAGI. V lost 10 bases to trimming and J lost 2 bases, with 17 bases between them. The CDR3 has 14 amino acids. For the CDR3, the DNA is TGTGCCACTCGTGGGGGGGCTGTAAACACTGAAGCTTTCTTT. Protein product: CATRGGAVNTEAFF.

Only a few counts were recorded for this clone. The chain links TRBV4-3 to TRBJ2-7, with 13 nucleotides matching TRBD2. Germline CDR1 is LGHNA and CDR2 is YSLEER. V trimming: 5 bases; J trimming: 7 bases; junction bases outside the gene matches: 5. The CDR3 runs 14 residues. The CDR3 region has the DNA TGCGCCAGCAGCTTCGGACTAGCGGGGGTTGAGCAGTACTTC. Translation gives CASSFGLAGVEQYF.

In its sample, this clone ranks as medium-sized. The CDR3 reads CASSPTLAGGYTF. The CDR3, as DNA: TGTGCCAGCAGTCCCACTCTCGCGGGTGGCTACACCTTC. The genes are TRBV27 and TRBJ1-2; the D is unclear. Between the trimmed V and J ends, which lost 5 bases and 7 bases, there was a span of 14 bases. This CDR3 spans 13 amino acids. CDR1 and CDR2 from the germline V gene are MNHEY and SMNVEV (reference sequence).

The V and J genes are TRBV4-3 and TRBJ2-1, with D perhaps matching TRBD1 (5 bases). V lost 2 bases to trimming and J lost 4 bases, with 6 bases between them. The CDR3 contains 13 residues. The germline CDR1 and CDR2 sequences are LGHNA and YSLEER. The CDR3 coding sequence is TGCGCCAGCAGCCAACGACAGTACAATGAGCAGTTCTTC. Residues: CASSQRQYNEQFF.

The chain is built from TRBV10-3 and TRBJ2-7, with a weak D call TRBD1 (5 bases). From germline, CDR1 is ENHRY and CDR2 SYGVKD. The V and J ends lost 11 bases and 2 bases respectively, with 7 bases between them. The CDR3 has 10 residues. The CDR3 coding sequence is TGTGCCGTAGGGGCCTACGAGCAGTACTTC. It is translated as CAVGAYEQYF.

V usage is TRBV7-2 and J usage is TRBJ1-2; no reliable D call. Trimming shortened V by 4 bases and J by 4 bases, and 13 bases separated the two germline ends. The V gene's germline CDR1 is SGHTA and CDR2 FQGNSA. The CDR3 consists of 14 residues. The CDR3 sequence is CASSWDIDGYGYTF. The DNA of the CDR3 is TGTGCCAGCAGCTGGGATATCGACGGCTATGGCTACACCTTC.

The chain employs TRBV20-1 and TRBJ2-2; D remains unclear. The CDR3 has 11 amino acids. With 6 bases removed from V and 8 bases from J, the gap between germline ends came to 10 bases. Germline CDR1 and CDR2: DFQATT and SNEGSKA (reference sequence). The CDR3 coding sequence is TGCAGTGCCCAGACTCAGGGGGAGCTGTTTTTT. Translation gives CSAQTQGELFF.

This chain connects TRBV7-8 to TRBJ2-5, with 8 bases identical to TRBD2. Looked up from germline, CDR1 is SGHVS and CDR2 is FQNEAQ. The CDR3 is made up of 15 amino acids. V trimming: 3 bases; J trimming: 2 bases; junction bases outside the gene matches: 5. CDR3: CASSFSSGGQETQYF. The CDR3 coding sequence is TGTGCCAGCAGCTTCTCCTCGGGAGGGCAAGAGACCCAGTACTTC.

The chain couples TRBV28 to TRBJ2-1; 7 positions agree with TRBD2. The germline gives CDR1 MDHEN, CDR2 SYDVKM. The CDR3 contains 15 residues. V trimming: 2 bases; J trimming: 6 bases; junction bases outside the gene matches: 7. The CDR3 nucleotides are TGTGCCAGCAGTTTAGGGGGGGGAGCGGGCAATGAGCAGTTCTTC. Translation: CASSLGGGAGNEQFF.

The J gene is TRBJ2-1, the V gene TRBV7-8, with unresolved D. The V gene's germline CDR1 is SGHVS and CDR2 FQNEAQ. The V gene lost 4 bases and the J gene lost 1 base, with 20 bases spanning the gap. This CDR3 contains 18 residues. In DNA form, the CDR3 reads TGTGCCAGCAGCTATTATGAAGAGCCGTCATTGTCCTACAATGAGCAGTTCTTC. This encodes CASSYYEEPSLSYNEQFF.

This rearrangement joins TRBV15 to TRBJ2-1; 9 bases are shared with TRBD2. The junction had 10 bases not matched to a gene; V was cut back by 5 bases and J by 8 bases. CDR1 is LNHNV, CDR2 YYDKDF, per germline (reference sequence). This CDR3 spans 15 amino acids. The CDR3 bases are TGTGCCACCAGCGCCTCCGGACTAGCGAAAGATGAGCAGTTCTTC. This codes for CATSASGLAKDEQFF. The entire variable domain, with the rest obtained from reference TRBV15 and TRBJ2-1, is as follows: DAMVIQNPRYQVTQFGKPVTLSCSQTLNHNVMYWYQQKSSQAPKLLFHYYDKDFNNEADTPDNFQSRRPNTSFCFLDIRSPGLGDTAMYLCATSASGLAKDEQFFGPGTRLTVL.

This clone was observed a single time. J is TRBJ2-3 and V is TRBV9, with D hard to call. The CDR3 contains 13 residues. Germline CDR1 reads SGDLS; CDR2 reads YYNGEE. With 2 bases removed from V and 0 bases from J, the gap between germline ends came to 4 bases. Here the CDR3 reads CASSVTSTDTQYF. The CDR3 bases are TGTGCCAGCAGCGTGACCAGCACAGATACGCAGTATTTT.

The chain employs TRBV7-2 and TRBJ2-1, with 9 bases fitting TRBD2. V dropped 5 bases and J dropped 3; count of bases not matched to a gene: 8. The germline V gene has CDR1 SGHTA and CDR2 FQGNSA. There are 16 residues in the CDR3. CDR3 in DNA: TGTGCCAGCAGCCCAGGGCGGGGGGGCTTCTACAATGAGCAGTTCTTC. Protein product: CASSPGRGGFYNEQFF.

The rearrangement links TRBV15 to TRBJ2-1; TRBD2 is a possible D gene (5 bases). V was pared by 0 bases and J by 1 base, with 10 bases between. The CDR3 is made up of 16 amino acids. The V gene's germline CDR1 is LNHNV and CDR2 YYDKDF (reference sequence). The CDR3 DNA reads TGTGCCACCAGCAGAGAGAGGCTAGCATCCTACAATGAGCAGTTCTTC. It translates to CATSRERLASYNEQFF. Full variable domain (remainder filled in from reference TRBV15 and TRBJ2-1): DAMVIQNPRYQVTQFGKPVTLSCSQTLNHNVMYWYQQKSSQAPKLLFHYYDKDFNNEADTPDNFQSRRPNTSFCFLDIRSPGLGDTAMYLCATSRERLASYNEQFFGPGTRLTVL.

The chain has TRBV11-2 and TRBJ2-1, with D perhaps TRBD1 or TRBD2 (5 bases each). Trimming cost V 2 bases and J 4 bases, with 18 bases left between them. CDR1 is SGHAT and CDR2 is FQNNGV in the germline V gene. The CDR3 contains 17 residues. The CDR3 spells CASSLYGGEATYNEQFF. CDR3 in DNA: TGTGCCAGCAGCTTATATGGGGGAGAGGCCACTTACAATGAGCAGTTCTTC.

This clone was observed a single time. The DNA for the CDR3 is TGTGCCAGTACCATGGCAGGGCCGGAGATAGCCTATGGCTACACCTTC. Translating gives CASTMAGPEIAYGYTF. The genes are TRBV19 and TRBJ1-2; a possible D gene is TRBD1 (5 bases). CDR3 size: 16 residues. Trimming removed 7 bases at V and 4 bases at J, with 22 bases between. Germline values: CDR1 LNHDA, CDR2 SQIVND (reference sequence).

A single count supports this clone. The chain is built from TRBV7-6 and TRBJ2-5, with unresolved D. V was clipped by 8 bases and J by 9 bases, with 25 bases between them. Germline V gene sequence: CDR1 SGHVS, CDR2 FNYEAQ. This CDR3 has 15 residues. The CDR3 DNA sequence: TGTGCCAGCCGGCCCGGGCTAGGCTCCACTGGGGCCCAGTACTTC. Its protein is CASRPGLGSTGAQYF.

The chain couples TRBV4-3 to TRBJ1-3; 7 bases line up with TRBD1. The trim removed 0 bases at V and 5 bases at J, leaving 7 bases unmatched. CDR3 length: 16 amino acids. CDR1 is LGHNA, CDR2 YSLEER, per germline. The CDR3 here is CASSQDPGGERNTIYF. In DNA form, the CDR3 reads TGCGCCAGCAGCCAAGATCCAGGGGGGGAGAGAAACACCATATATTTT.